This T cell receptor beta chain was identified during a study of control samples from healthy donors and cancer patients. The table came from immunoSEQ multiplex PCR; TCRdb's copy has only in-frame clones and leaves some out. The data show roughly 370,000 clones, approximately 92% seen once. This CDR3 region has 14 residues. Germline V lookup: CDR1 MNHEY, CDR2 SMNVEV (reference sequence). The V segment lost 5 bases and the J segment 2 bases; nucleotides outside the gene matches: 6. The chain employs TRBV27 and TRBJ2-7; 7 bases line up with TRBD1. Input material: PBMCs. This sequence originates from a middle-aged man with head and neck cancer. CDR3 amino acids: CASSNIQGPYEQYF. The CDR3 DNA is TGTGCCAGCAGTAATATACAGGGGCCCTACGAGCAGTACTTC.